Below are 19 T cell receptor beta chains sequenced from a single sample in a study of early T cells in non-severe SARS-CoV-2 infection. From the 5' RACE reads, TCRdb called clonotypes with MiXCR, one entry per CDR3 protein. This table has more than 65,000 distinct CDR3 sequences, 12% appearing once. The specimen comprised whole blood, sampled at baseline. These receptors were collected from an adult who was a healthcare worker with PCR-confirmed SARS-CoV-2 infection or an uninfected control (not recorded which).

This clonotype was detected a few times. This chain uses TRBV6-1 with TRBJ1-1; D remains ambiguous. Trimming removed 2 bases at V and 5 bases at J, with 9 bases between. This CDR3 spans 13 amino acids. Germline loops: CDR1 MNHNS, CDR2 SASEGT. The CDR3 DNA sequence: TGTGCCAGCAGTGAAATGCGGGGAACTGAAGCTTTCTTT. Translated, it gives CASSEMRGTEAFF.

This clonotype appeared a few times. V and J are TRBV12-3 or TRBV12-4 and TRBJ1-4; D ambiguous. V dropped 5 bases and J dropped 8 bases, with 9 bases sitting between them. The CDR3 covers 12 residues. The CDR3 DNA reads TGTGCCAGCAGTCTCACCGGAGAAAAACTGTTTTTT. Translation: CASSLTGEKLFF.

This clonotype was seen at least ten times. The genes are TRBV11-2 and TRBJ2-1, with 11 bases that match TRBD2. CDR1 is SGHAT, CDR2 FQNNGV, per germline. The CDR3 totals 15 residues. V gave up 5 bases and J gave up 9 bases; unmatched junction bases: 9. CDR3 amino acids: CASSPIAGGQGEQFF. The DNA for the CDR3 is TGTGCCAGCAGCCCAATAGCGGGGGGGCAGGGTGAGCAGTTCTTC. Full variable domain (outside the CDR3, taken from reference TRBV11-2 and TRBJ2-1): EAGVAQSPRYKIIEKRQSVAFWCNPISGHATLYWYQQILGQGPKLLIQFQNNGVVDDSQLPKDRFSAERLKGVDSTLKIQPAKLEDSAVYLCASSPIAGGQGEQFFGPGTRLTVL.

V gene TRBV18 combines with J gene TRBJ2-3, with TRBD2 matching 13 bases. Per germline, CDR1 KGHSH and CDR2 LQKENI. This CDR3 has 17 amino acids. The J segment lost 3 bases and the V segment lost 3 bases, leaving 6 bases of the junction unmatched. CDR3 DNA sequence: TGTGCCAGCTCACCGTCAAAGGGACTAGCGGGAACAGATACGCAGTATTTT. Its protein is CASSPSKGLAGTDTQYF.

This clonotype was counted only a few times. CDR3 protein: CASSPSGTEYNEQFF. In DNA form, the CDR3 reads TGTGCCAGCTCACCCTCCGGGACAGAATACAATGAGCAGTTCTTC. V usage is TRBV18 and J usage is TRBJ2-1; 7 bases agree with TRBD1. There are 15 residues in the CDR3. V was clipped by 3 bases and J by 4 bases; unmatched bases: 6. Germline CDR1 reads KGHSH; CDR2 reads LQKENI.

Only a few counts were recorded for this clonotype. This chain joins TRBV28 and TRBJ2-7, with 12 bases matching TRBD1. J was trimmed by 7 bases and V by 7 bases; bases with no gene match: 5. This CDR3 has 13 amino acids. Looked up from germline, CDR1 is MDHEN and CDR2 is SYDVKM. The chain's CDR3 is CASKGQGAGEQYF. CDR3 DNA: TGTGCCAGCAAGGGACAGGGGGCTGGGGAGCAGTACTTC.

V and J are TRBV20-1 and TRBJ2-1; a possible D gene is TRBD2 (6 bases). Germline V lookup: CDR1 DFQATT, CDR2 SNEGSKA (reference sequence). The CDR3 covers 16 residues. The V gene lost 5 bases and the J gene lost 1 base, with 18 bases spanning the gap. CDR3 amino acids: CSALNAGYGSYNEQFF. DNA for the CDR3: TGCAGTGCTCTCAACGCGGGGTATGGATCCTACAATGAGCAGTTCTTC.

This clonotype was recorded a few times. The chain couples TRBV5-4 to TRBJ2-1; 8 nucleotides align to TRBD1. J lost 6 bases, V lost 4 bases, and 3 bases had no gene match. The CDR3 covers 13 residues. Germline lookup yields CDR1 SGHNT and CDR2 YYREEE (reference sequence). The CDR3 sequence: CASSPGQGNEQFF. The DNA of the CDR3 is TGTGCCAGCAGCCCCGGACAGGGCAATGAGCAGTTCTTC.

V and J are TRBV28 and TRBJ2-3; 12 nucleotides line up with TRBD2. Looked up from germline, CDR1 is MDHEN and CDR2 is SYDVKM. The CDR3 runs 18 residues. The V gene end was trimmed by 5 bases and the J gene end by 4 bases; junction bases not matched to a gene: 13. The CDR3 spells CASSTWSLAGGQADTQYF. The CDR3 region has the DNA TGTGCCAGCAGTACTTGGTCCCTAGCGGGGGGGCAGGCAGATACGCAGTATTTT.

The chain has TRBV5-1 and TRBJ2-1; no clear D. The CDR3 loop spans 14 amino acids. The V gene's germline CDR1 is SGHRS and CDR2 YFSETQ. V lost 4 bases, J lost 3 bases, and 11 bases lay in between. The CDR3 loop is CASSPEVSYNEQFF. The CDR3 DNA is TGCGCCAGCAGCCCCGAGGTCAGCTACAATGAGCAGTTCTTC.

This clonotype has more than one count but fewer than ten. This chain joins TRBV5-1 and TRBJ1-3; D not certain. Germline CDR1 reads SGHRS; CDR2 reads YFSETQ. CDR3 length: 14 residues. The V end lost 2 bases, the J end lost 1 base, and 7 bases lay between the germline ends. The CDR3 DNA follows: TGCGCCAGCAGCTTTGGGAGTTCTGGAAACACCATATATTTT. Amino acids: CASSFGSSGNTIYF.

The table lists this clonotype with a few counts. The rearrangement uses TRBV16 and TRBJ1-1; D is possibly TRBD1 (5 bases). V shed 4 bases and J shed 3 bases, with 9 bases lying between them. Germline loops: CDR1 KGHSY, CDR2 FQNENV. CDR3 length: 13 amino acids. CDR3 sequence (DNA): TGTGCCAGCAGCCCTCAGGGAGACACTGAAGCTTTCTTT. As protein: CASSPQGDTEAFF.

This clonotype was observed a few times. V and J are TRBV7-2 and TRBJ2-5, with 8 bases fitting TRBD1. Germline V CDR1 and CDR2: SGHTA, FQGNSA. V lost 1 base, J lost 5 bases, and 3 bases stayed unmatched. There are 14 residues in the CDR3. CDR3 DNA: TGTGCCAGCAGCTTAGACAGGGGGTGGGAGACCCAGTACTTC. Translating gives CASSLDRGWETQYF.

The sample holds many counts of this clonotype. The chain combines TRBV7-8 with TRBJ1-5; tentative D call: TRBD1 (5 bases). Looked up from germline, CDR1 is SGHVS and CDR2 is FQNEAQ. Trimming cost V 3 bases and J 5 bases, with 8 bases left between them. This CDR3 is built from 13 residues. The CDR3: CASSLDTYQPQHF. The CDR3, as DNA: TGTGCCAGCAGCTTGGACACCTATCAGCCCCAGCATTTT.

About this clonotype itself: Sequence at one end of the junction differs from germline and may be a read error. J is TRBJ1-2 and V is TRBV6-2 or TRBV6-3; D gene unclear. The CDR3 totals 14 residues. CDR1 is MNHEY and CDR2 is SVGEGT in the germline V gene. The chain's CDR3 is CASSNSGRVYGYTF. The CDR3 nucleotides read TGTGCCAGCAGTAACTCAGGACGGGTCTATGGCTACACCTTC.

This clonotype was detected only a few times. The chain has TRBV7-9 and TRBJ2-5; D perhaps matches TRBD1 (5 bases). Germline values: CDR1 SEHNR, CDR2 FQNEAQ (reference sequence). Trimming took off 1 base at V and 5 bases at J, with 11 bases between the two ends. The CDR3 length is 14 residues. CDR3 in amino acids: CASSLGGRVETQYF. In nucleotides, the CDR3 is TGTGCCAGCAGCTTAGGCGGCAGGGTCGAGACCCAGTACTTC.

This clonotype turned up a few times. The rearrangement uses TRBV13 and TRBJ1-1; tentative D call: TRBD1 (6 bases). V was trimmed by 5 bases and J by 5 bases, leaving 12 bases between them. CDR3 length: 13 residues. The germline gives CDR1 PRHDT, CDR2 FYEKMQ (reference sequence). The CDR3, as DNA: TGTGCCAGCAGCGGGAACAGGGTAACTGAAGCTTTCTTT. Encoded protein: CASSGNRVTEAFF. Supplemented by reference TRBV13 and TRBJ1-1, the full variable domain reads AAGVIQSPRHLIKEKRETATLKCYPIPRHDTVYWYQQGPGQDPQFLISFYEKMQSDKGSIPDRFSAQQFSDYHSELNMSSLELGDSALYFCASSGNRVTEAFFGQGTRLTVV.

In this sample, this clonotype turned up a few times. V is TRBV7-2 and J is TRBJ1-6; unclear D gene. Trimming removed 2 bases from V and 4 bases from J, with 9 bases in between. The CDR3 is made up of 15 amino acids. From germline, CDR1 is SGHTA and CDR2 FQGNSA. The DNA of the CDR3 is TGTGCCAGCAGCTTATCCGCAGTTTATAATTCACCCCTCCACTTT. Protein product: CASSLSAVYNSPLHF.

The J gene is TRBJ2-3, the V gene TRBV3-1, with 7 positions matching TRBD2. Germline lookup yields CDR1 LGHDT and CDR2 YNNKEL (reference sequence). The V segment lost 1 base and the J segment 0 bases; nucleotides outside the gene matches: 7. CDR3 length: 17 residues. CDR3 DNA sequence: TGTGCCAGCAGCCAAGTGCGCAGCGGGGTGAGCACAGATACGCAGTATTTT. This translates into CASSQVRSGVSTDTQYF.